This TCR beta chain was captured in a study of blood T cell repertoires in COVID-19. Patients of the Seattle cohort, enrolled during active infection, were followed longitudinally. In the authors' workflow: Scientists estimated how many nucleated cells there were by amplifying reference gene primers. Assay: immunoSEQ multiplex PCR; the TCRdb copy retains only in-frame clones and omits some. V, J and clone size reflect that table, while D and trimming were determined from the DNA. The table lists 400,000 or so clones, about 90% of them singletons. This CDR3 spans 11 amino acids. Trimming cost V 8 bases and J 8 bases, with 10 bases left between them.

The source is a man aged 18 to 35 with COVID-19, enrolled during active disease. Sample: peripheral blood. V is TRBV12-3 or TRBV12-4 and J is TRBJ2-1; D remains unclear. The DNA for the CDR3 is TGTGCCAGCTTTGGTAGAGATGAGCAGTTCTTC. Translation gives CASFGRDEQFF.